Shown below are 21 T cell receptor beta chains from a single sample sequenced in a study of long-term antiretroviral therapy in people with HIV. Run at survey level, the immunoSEQ assay was version v3.0. Assay: immunoSEQ multiplex PCR; the TCRdb copy retains only in-frame clones and omits some. The sample shows 20,000 to 30,000 clones, approximately 77% of them seen only once. The sequenced sample was unsorted PBMCs, obtained 4.4 years after starting antiretroviral therapy. These receptors originate from a man aged 30 to 45 with HIV.

The genes are TRBV11-2 and TRBJ2-1; D is ambiguous. V gave up 1 base and J gave up 7 bases, with 8 bases separating them. The length of the CDR3 is 13 residues. Per the germline V gene, CDR1 is SGHAT and CDR2 is FQNNGV. The CDR3 protein is CASSLAIFNEQFF. CDR3 DNA: TGTGCCAGCAGCTTAGCGATTTTTAATGAGCAGTTCTTC.

This chain connects TRBV12-5 to TRBJ2-5; D gene unclear. The germline CDR1 and CDR2 sequences are LGHNT and FRNRAP. V lost 3 bases, J lost 4 bases, and 0 bases lay in between. The CDR3 sequence is 10 residues long. CDR3 sequence: CASGLETQYF. The CDR3 DNA is TGTGCTAGTGGTTTAGAGACCCAGTACTTC.

This chain links TRBV12-5 with TRBJ1-4; D is perhaps TRBD1 (5 bases). CDR1 is LGHNT, CDR2 FRNRAP, per germline. The CDR3 covers 16 residues. V lost 3 bases to trimming and J lost 7 bases, with 18 bases between them. For the CDR3, the DNA is TGTGCTAGTGGTTTTCATACGACAGCCCTAGGTGAAAAACTGTTTTTT. It encodes CASGFHTTALGEKLFF.

V usage is TRBV15 and J usage is TRBJ2-7, with D hard to call. CDR1 and CDR2 from the germline V gene are LNHNV and YYDKDF (reference sequence). Trimming shortened V by 0 bases and J by 0 bases, and 9 bases separated the two germline ends. CDR3 size: 15 residues. Here the CDR3 DNA reads TGTGCCACCAGCAGAGAGCTCAGGAACTCCTACGAGCAGTACTTC. Encoded protein: CATSRELRNSYEQYF.

The genes are TRBV2 and TRBJ2-5, with a weak D call TRBD1 (5 bases). This CDR3 spans 14 amino acids. CDR1 is SNHLY and CDR2 is FYNNEI in the germline V gene. The ends were cut back, 2 bases at V and 4 bases at J, with 11 bases in the middle. CDR3 amino acids: CASSEPGKSETQYF. CDR3 DNA sequence: TGTGCCAGCAGTGAACCAGGGAAGTCAGAGACCCAGTACTTC.

Here the CDR3 reads CASSLRDRGRGTDTQYF. CDR3 bases: TGTGCCAGCAGCTTACGGGACAGGGGGCGCGGCACAGATACGCAGTATTTT. The genes are TRBV13 and TRBJ2-3; 12 nucleotides agree with TRBD1. This CDR3 is built from 17 residues. Trimming at V came to 2 bases and at J to 1 base, leaving 4 bases not matched to a gene. CDR1 is PRHDT and CDR2 is FYEKMQ in the germline V gene (reference sequence).

The J gene is TRBJ1-5, the V gene TRBV4-1, with 9 bases aligning to TRBD1. Trimming took 4 bases from V and 4 from J; bases not matched to a gene: 5. This CDR3 is 15 amino acids long. Looked up from germline, CDR1 is MGHRA and CDR2 is YSYEKL. The CDR3 coding sequence is TGCGCCAGCAGCCCGGGACAGGGAGGGAATCAGCCCCAGCATTTT. Residues: CASSPGQGGNQPQHF.

Details on this clone: At the DNA level, this CDR3 is encoded by other sequences in the same sample as well. The chain uses TRBV7-6 and TRBJ2-5; D possibly corresponds to TRBD1 (7 bases). V lost 1 base, J lost 1 base, and 10 bases lay in between. Germline V gene lookup returns CDR1 SGHVS and CDR2 FNYEAQ. The CDR3 consists of 15 residues. The CDR3 coding sequence is TGTGCCAGCAGCTTAGACAGGGGAGGCCAAGAGACCCAGTACTTC. This translates into CASSLDRGGQETQYF. The full variable domain, completed using reference TRBV7-6 and TRBJ2-5, is GAGVSQSPRYKVTKRGQDVALRCDPISGHVSLYWYRQALGQGPEFLTYFNYEAQQDKSGLPNDRFSAERPEGSISTLTIQRTEQRDSAMYRCASSLDRGGQETQYFGPGTRLLVL.

The J gene is TRBJ1-2, the V gene TRBV18; D is possibly TRBD1 (5 bases). Germline lookup yields CDR1 KGHSH and CDR2 LQKENI. The CDR3 extends over 14 amino acids. Trimming stripped 2 bases from V and 4 bases from J, with 11 bases between. CDR3 nucleotides: TGTGCCAGCTCACCAGGGACGGGGATCTATGGCTACACCTTC. As protein: CASSPGTGIYGYTF.

The chain joins TRBV5-1 to TRBJ2-2; 8 positions agree with TRBD2. In germline, CDR1 is SGHRS, CDR2 YFSETQ. The CDR3 sequence is 16 residues long. The V gene end was trimmed by 5 bases and the J gene end by 0 bases; junction bases not matched to a gene: 6. Here the CDR3 DNA reads TGCGCCAGCAGACCCCCAGCGGGGGCGAACACCGGGGAGCTGTTTTTT. Translated, it gives CASRPPAGANTGELFF.

The V call is TRBV6-5, the J call TRBJ1-2; TRBD1 agrees at 7 bases. CDR1 MNHEY and CDR2 SVGAGI come from the germline V gene. V shed 2 bases, J shed 3 bases, and the junction held 0 bases outside the gene matches. The CDR3 is 13 residues long. The DNA of the CDR3 is TGTGCCAGCAGTTACGGGACAGACTATGGCTACACCTTC. Its protein is CASSYGTDYGYTF.

V and J are TRBV27 and TRBJ2-7, with TRBD1 matching over 7 bases. Germline assignment: CDR1 MNHEY and CDR2 SMNVEV (reference sequence). This CDR3 spans 15 amino acids. V was pared by 2 bases and J by 3 bases, with 7 bases of the junction left unmatched. The CDR3 reads CASSLVGTEIYEQYF. Written as DNA, the CDR3 is TGTGCCAGCAGTTTAGTCGGGACAGAGATCTACGAGCAGTACTTC.

This clone was observed a few times. The J gene is TRBJ2-1, the V gene TRBV5-6, with 7 positions matching TRBD2. There are 12 residues in the CDR3. Germline CDR1 and CDR2: SGHDT and YYEEEE. V dropped 4 bases and J dropped 12; count of bases not matched to a gene: 7. CDR3 amino acids: CASSMGGTLQFF. For the CDR3, the DNA is TGTGCCAGCAGCATGGGGGGGACCTTGCAGTTCTTC.

The chain is built from TRBV5-5 and TRBJ1-2; D is ambiguous. In germline, CDR1 is SGHKS, CDR2 YYEKEE (reference sequence). The CDR3 spans 14 residues. The V end was cut by 1 base, the J end by 1 base, with 8 bases between. The CDR3 sequence: CASSLPDFNYGYTF. In nucleotides, the CDR3 is TGTGCCAGCAGCTTGCCGGATTTTAACTATGGCTACACCTTC.

The chain uses TRBV18 and TRBJ2-5; D is ambiguous. V was cut by 4 bases and J by 4 bases, with 7 bases left in between. CDR3 length: 12 residues. CDR1 KGHSH and CDR2 LQKENI come from the germline V gene. CDR3 amino acids: CASSLSTETQYF. The CDR3 region has the DNA TGTGCCAGCTCACTGTCGACAGAGACCCAGTACTTC. Variable domain in full (rest from reference TRBV18 and TRBJ2-5): NAGVMQNPRHLVRRRGQEARLRCSPMKGHSHVYWYRQLPEEGLKFMVYLQKENIIDESGMPKERFSAEFPKEGPSILRIQQVVRGDSAAYFCASSLSTETQYFGPGTRLLVL.

As for this clone: Other nucleotide sequences in the sample specify the same CDR3. This chain joins TRBV27 and TRBJ1-4, with D hard to call. This CDR3 has 13 amino acids. V lost 3 bases and J 3 bases, leaving 5 bases between the germline ends. Germline V lookup: CDR1 MNHEY, CDR2 SMNVEV (reference sequence). CDR3 sequence reads: CASSLRPNEKLFF. The CDR3 nucleotides read TGTGCCAGCAGTTTGAGGCCTAATGAAAAACTGTTTTTT.

V and J are TRBV7-6 and TRBJ1-4; 8 positions agree with TRBD1. Germline V gives CDR1 SGHVS, CDR2 FNYEAQ. CDR3 length: 17 residues. Unmatched junction bases numbered 5, after V lost 2 bases and J lost 0 bases. The chain's CDR3 is CASSLTTGGATNEKLFF. CDR3 nucleotide sequence: TGTGCCAGCAGCTTAACTACAGGGGGTGCAACTAATGAAAAACTGTTTTTT.

This clone was seen once. The gene calls are TRBV19 and TRBJ2-2; 10 bases match TRBD2. Germline CDR1 and CDR2: LNHDA and SQIVND (reference sequence). CDR3 length: 18 amino acids. The junction had 7 bases not matched to a gene; V was cut back by 0 bases and J by 3 bases. CDR3: CASSIEASGRGDTGELFF. The CDR3 nucleotides are TGTGCCAGTAGTATAGAAGCTAGCGGGAGAGGGGACACCGGGGAGCTGTTTTTT.

As to this clone: One end of the junction does not line up with germline, which may come from a read error. The chain has TRBV7-8 and TRBJ2-7; weak D call: TRBD2 (6 bases). The CDR3 has 13 amino acids. Germline CDR1 SGHVS, CDR2 FQNEAQ. CDR3 nucleotide sequence: TGTGCCAGCAGCCGAATACTAGCCTCCGAGCAGTGCTTC. It codes for CASSRILASEQCF.

The chain recombines TRBV28 with TRBJ1-5; D is perhaps TRBD1 (6 bases). CDR3 size: 14 residues. V lost 3 bases, J lost 3 bases, and 9 bases lay in between. The V gene's germline CDR1 is MDHEN and CDR2 SYDVKM. CDR3 amino acids: CASSLQGPNQPQHF. In DNA form, the CDR3 reads TGTGCCAGCAGTTTGCAGGGGCCCAATCAGCCCCAGCATTTT.

The chain is built from TRBV2 and TRBJ2-2, with 11 bases lining up with TRBD2. Germline CDR1 reads SNHLY; CDR2 reads FYNNEI. The CDR3 is 19 residues long. Trimming removed 4 bases from V and 4 bases from J; junction bases left unmatched: 14. The CDR3 DNA reads TGTGCCAGCAGTGGGACAGCTATACCGGGACTAGCGGTCACCGGGGAGCTGTTTTTT. This encodes CASSGTAIPGLAVTGELFF.